This TCR beta chain was obtained from a study of blood T cell repertoires in COVID-19. Study context: The samples span acute and convalescent COVID-19 from the United States, Italy and Spain. T cells, B-cell-depleted T cells, or PBMCs provided the cDNA or gDNA that served as material.

V lost 3 bases, J lost 2 bases, and 16 bases lay in between. The CDR3 spans 16 residues. Looked up from germline, CDR1 is LGHDT and CDR2 is YNNKEL (reference sequence). Per the original data handling: Nucleated cell number was recorded as an estimate derived from reference gene primer amplification. Only in-frame clones appear in the TCRdb table, and some are missing; sequencing was by immunoSEQ multiplex PCR. V, J and clone size reflect that table, while D and trimming were determined from the DNA. The table lists 150,000 to 200,000 clones, about 79% of them singletons. This TCR came from a woman in her 70s with acute or convalescent COVID-19. Source material: peripheral blood. The chain carries TRBV3-1 (or the pseudogene TRBV3-2) and TRBJ2-5; maybe TRBD2 (5 bases). For the CDR3, the DNA is TGTGCCAGCAGCCAGGACCCACTAGGTAGACAAGAGACCCAGTACTTC. Its protein product is CASSQDPLGRQETQYF.